This T cell receptor (beta chain) derives from a study of blood T cell repertoires in COVID-19. Study overall: Researchers got acute and convalescent COVID-19 samples from the United States, Italy and Spain. Nucleic acid was either cDNA or gDNA, and it came from T cells, B-cell-depleted T cells, or PBMCs.

Enrolled through a virtual design, the participants were between roughly 18 and 95 years of age and came from 24 US areas. The CDR3 runs 13 residues. Germline CDR1 is SGHTA and CDR2 is FQGTGA. V lost 4 bases to trimming and J lost 2 bases, with 3 bases between them. Per the authors' pipeline: Amplification with reference gene primers provided the estimates of nucleated cell counts. This table comes from immunoSEQ multiplex PCR, and its TCRdb copy is limited to in-frame clones, with some not included. The V and J calls and the clone size are those of that table, but D and trimming were determined from the DNA. The repertoire holds 220,000 or so clones, 85% to 90% seen once, with approximately 3.5% in the top ten.

The gene calls are TRBV7-3 and TRBJ2-6, with unresolved D. Sample: PBMCs or T cells enriched from blood (not recorded which). This TCR was recovered from a young woman in a cohort exposed to, infected with or recovered from COVID-19 (not recorded which). CDR3 bases: TGTGCCAGCAGCTCTACTGGGGCCAACGTCCTGACTTTC. Amino acid sequence: CASSSTGANVLTF.